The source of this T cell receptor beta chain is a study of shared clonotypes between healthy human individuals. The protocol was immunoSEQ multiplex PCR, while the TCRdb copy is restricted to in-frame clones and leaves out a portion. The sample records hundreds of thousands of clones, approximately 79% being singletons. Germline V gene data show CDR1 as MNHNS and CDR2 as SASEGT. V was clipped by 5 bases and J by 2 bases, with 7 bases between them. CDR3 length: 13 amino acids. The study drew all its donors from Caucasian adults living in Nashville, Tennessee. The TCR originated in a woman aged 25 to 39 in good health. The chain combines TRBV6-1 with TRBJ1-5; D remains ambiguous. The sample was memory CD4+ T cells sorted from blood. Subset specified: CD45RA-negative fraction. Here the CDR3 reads CASSWKGNQPQHF. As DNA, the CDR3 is TGTGCCAGCAGTTGGAAAGGCAATCAGCCCCAGCATTTT.